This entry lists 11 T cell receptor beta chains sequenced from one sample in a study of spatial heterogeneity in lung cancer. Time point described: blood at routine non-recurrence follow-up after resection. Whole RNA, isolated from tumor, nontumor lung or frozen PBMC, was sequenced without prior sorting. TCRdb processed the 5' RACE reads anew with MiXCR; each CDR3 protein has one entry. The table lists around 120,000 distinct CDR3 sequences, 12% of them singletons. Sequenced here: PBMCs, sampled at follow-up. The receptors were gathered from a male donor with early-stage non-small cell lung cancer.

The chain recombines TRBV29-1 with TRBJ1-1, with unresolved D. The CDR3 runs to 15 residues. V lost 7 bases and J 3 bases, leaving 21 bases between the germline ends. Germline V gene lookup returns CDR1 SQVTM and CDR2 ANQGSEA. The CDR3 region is CSASKEGGRYTEAFF. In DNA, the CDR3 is TGCAGCGCCTCGAAGGAGGGCGGAAGATACACTGAAGCTTTCTTT.

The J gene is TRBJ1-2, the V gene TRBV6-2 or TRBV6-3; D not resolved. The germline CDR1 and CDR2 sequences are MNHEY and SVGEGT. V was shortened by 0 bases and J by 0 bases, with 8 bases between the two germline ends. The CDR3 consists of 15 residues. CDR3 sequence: CASSYSQEPNYGYTF. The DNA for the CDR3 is TGTGCCAGCAGTTACTCGCAGGAGCCTAACTATGGCTACACCTTC.

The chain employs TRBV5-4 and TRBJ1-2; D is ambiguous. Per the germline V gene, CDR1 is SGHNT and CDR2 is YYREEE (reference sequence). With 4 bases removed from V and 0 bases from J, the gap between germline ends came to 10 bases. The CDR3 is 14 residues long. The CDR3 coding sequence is TGTGCCAGCAGCCCTCCTCTCTCTAACTATGGCTACACCTTC. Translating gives CASSPPLSNYGYTF.

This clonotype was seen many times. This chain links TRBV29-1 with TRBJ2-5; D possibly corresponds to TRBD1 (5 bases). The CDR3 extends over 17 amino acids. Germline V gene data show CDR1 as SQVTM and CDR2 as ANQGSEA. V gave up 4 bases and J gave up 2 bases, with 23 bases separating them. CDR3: CSVGRPSGIGYQETQYF. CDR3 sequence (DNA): TGCAGCGTTGGGCGTCCTTCAGGGATAGGGTATCAAGAGACCCAGTACTTC.

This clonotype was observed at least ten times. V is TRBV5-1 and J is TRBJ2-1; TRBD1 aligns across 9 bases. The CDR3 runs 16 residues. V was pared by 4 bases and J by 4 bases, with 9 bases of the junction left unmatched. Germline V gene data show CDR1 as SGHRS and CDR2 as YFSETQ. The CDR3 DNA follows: TGCGCCAGCAGCCCTGGAGGGACAGGGTCTTACAATGAGCAGTTCTTC. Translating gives CASSPGGTGSYNEQFF.

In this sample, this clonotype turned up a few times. CDR3 nucleotides: TGCAGTGCTAGAGATCGGGAAAGGGCACGGCGGGAGCAGTACTTC. As protein: CSARDRERARREQYF. The rearrangement joins TRBV20-1 to TRBJ2-7; TRBD2 might be the D (5 bases). The V gene lost 0 bases and the J gene lost 7 bases, with 19 bases spanning the gap. The CDR3 has 15 residues. The germline CDR1 and CDR2 sequences are DFQATT and SNEGSKA (reference sequence).

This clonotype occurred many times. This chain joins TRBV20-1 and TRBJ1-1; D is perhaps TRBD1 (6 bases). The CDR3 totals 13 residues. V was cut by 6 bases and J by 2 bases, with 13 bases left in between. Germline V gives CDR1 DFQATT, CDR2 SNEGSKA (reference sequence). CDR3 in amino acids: CSAAGTTNTEAFF. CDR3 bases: TGCAGTGCAGCCGGGACAACTAACACTGAAGCTTTCTTT.

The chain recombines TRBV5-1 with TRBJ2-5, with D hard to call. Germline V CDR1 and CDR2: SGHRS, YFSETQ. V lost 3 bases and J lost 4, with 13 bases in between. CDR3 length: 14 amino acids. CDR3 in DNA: TGCGCCAGCAGCTCCGGAATTCTTCCAGAGACCCAGTACTTC. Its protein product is CASSSGILPETQYF. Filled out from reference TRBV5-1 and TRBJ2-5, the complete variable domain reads KAGVTQTPRYLIKTRGQQVTLSCSPISGHRSVSWYQQTPGQGLQFLFEYFSETQRNKGNFPGRFSGRQFSNSRSEMNVSTLELGDSALYLCASSSGILPETQYFGPGTRLLVL.

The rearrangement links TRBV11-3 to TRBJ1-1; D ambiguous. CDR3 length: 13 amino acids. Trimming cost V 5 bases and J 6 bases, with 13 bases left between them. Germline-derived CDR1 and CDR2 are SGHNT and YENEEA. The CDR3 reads CASSTPGEAEAFF. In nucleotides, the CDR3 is TGTGCCAGCAGCACCCCCGGTGAGGCTGAAGCTTTCTTT.

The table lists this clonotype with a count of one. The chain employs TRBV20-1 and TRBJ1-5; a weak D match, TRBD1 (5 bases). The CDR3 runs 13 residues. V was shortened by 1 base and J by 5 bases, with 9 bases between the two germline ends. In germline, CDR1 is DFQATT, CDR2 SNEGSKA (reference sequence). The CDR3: CSARAGGDQPQHF. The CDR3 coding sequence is TGCAGTGCTAGAGCGGGGGGTGATCAGCCCCAGCATTTT.

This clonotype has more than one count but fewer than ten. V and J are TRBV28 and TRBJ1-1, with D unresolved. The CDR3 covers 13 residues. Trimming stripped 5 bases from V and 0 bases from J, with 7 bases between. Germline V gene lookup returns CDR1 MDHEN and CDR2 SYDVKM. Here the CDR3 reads CASSPQVNTEAFF. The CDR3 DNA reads TGTGCCAGCAGTCCCCAGGTGAACACTGAAGCTTTCTTT. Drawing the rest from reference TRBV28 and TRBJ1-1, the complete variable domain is DVKVTQSSRYLVKRTGEKVFLECVQDMDHENMFWYRQDPGLGLRLIYFSYDVKMKEKGDIPEGYSVSREKKERFSLILESASTNQTSMYLCASSPQVNTEAFFGQGTRLTVV.